The entry that follows covers one TCR beta chain sequence. Its target is not known. A read error may account for a junction end that differs from germline. Germline CDR1 is MRHNA and CDR2 is SNTAGT. CDR3 length equals 13 residues. These data belong to a study of T cell responses to AZD1222 COVID-19 vaccine. Study results and limitations: Increased Spike-specific TCR breadth and depth were observed after two AZD1222 doses. Females made up more of the donors, who were largely white British, and clonal diversity may have come out too low.

Some clones are missing from TCRdb's copy, which holds only in-frame ones; the method was immunoSEQ multiplex PCR. The table includes 150,000 to 250,000 clones, about nine tenths detected once. The TCR comes from an adult who received the AZD1222 COVID-19 vaccine. The chain links TRBV6-4 to TRBJ2-3; TRBD1 aligns across 8 bases. The sequences come from peripheral blood, collected 28 days after the second AZD1222 dose. CDR3 DNA: TGTGCCACCAGTCGACAGGGGACAGATACGCAGTATTTT. It yields the protein CATSRQGTDTQYF.